This section outlines one T cell receptor beta chain sequence together with its context. This sample stems from a study of T cells in Graves' hyperthyroidism and ophthalmopathy. TCR beta CDR3 sequences were amplified from RNA transcripts. The TCR CDR3 first-round RT-PCR relied on the HTBI primer set. MiXCR, run by TCRdb on the multiplex PCR reads, gives a single entry per CDR3 protein. The data show 250,000 to 300,000 distinct CDR3 sequences, roughly 13% seen once. Sequencing was carried out using blood. This TCR came from a middle-aged woman with Graves' hyperthyroidism.

CDR3 coding DNA: TGTGCCAGCCGCACTAACCCCACAGATACGCAGTATTTT. Translated: CASRTNPTDTQYF. J is TRBJ2-3 and V is TRBV19; D remains ambiguous. With 9 bases removed from V and 2 bases from J, the gap between germline ends came to 12 bases. This CDR3 has 13 amino acids. Germline CDR1 and CDR2: LNHDA and SQIVND (reference sequence).